The 5 T cell receptor beta chains presented below share a single source sample, sequenced in a study of shared clonotypes between healthy human individuals. Clones were read by immunoSEQ multiplex PCR, and TCRdb kept only the in-frame ones, dropping some. The table includes some 980,000 clones, about 80% detected once. Material: memory CD4+ T cells sorted from blood. This sample's subset: CD45RA-negative fraction. Source of these receptors: a man between 18 and 29 years old in good health.

This clone was recorded only once. This rearrangement joins TRBV28 to TRBJ1-6, with 8 bases identical to TRBD1. Germline lookup yields CDR1 MDHEN and CDR2 SYDVKM. After removal of 6 bases from V and 10 bases from J, the junction contained 11 bases not matched to a gene. The CDR3 consists of 15 residues. The CDR3 nucleotides read TGTGCCAGCAGCCAAACCGGGACAGGAATCTCACCCCTCCACTTT. This gives the protein CASSQTGTGISPLHF.

The CDR3 nucleotides read TGTGCTAGTGGTTCCGGGACACTCGAGGGCAATGAGCAGTTCTTC. Protein sequence: CASGSGTLEGNEQFF. The chain carries TRBV12-5 and TRBJ2-1; TRBD1 might be the D (6 bases). Germline V CDR1 and CDR2: LGHNT, FRNRAP. The CDR3 is 15 residues long. Trimming cost V 4 bases and J 6 bases, with 16 bases left between them.

This clone was detected only a few times. The rearrangement uses TRBV29-1 and TRBJ1-1; tentative D call: TRBD1 (5 bases). This CDR3 contains 15 residues. With 4 bases removed from V and 4 bases from J, the gap between germline ends came to 19 bases. CDR1 and CDR2 from the germline V gene are SQVTM and ANQGSEA. The CDR3 reads CSVGGAPGSSTEAFF. The CDR3 bases are TGCAGCGTTGGTGGGGCTCCGGGTTCGAGCACTGAAGCTTTCTTT. Variable domain in full (rest from reference TRBV29-1 and TRBJ1-1): SAVISQKPSRDICQRGTSLTIQCQVDSQVTMMFWYRQQPGQSLTLIATANQGSEATYESGFVIDKFPISRPNLTFSTLTVSNMSPEDSSIYLCSVGGAPGSSTEAFFGQGTRLTVV.

The chain has TRBV18 and TRBJ2-1, with 13 bases that match TRBD2. Germline-derived CDR1 and CDR2 are KGHSH and LQKENI. This CDR3 region has 15 residues. The V gene end was trimmed by 1 base and the J gene end by 8 bases; junction bases not matched to a gene: 2. The CDR3 protein is CASSPQLAGGHEQFF. CDR3 coding DNA: TGTGCCAGCTCACCACAACTAGCGGGGGGGCATGAGCAGTTCTTC.

The gene calls are TRBV10-3 and TRBJ2-2; 8 nucleotides align to TRBD1. The germline gives CDR1 ENHRY, CDR2 SYGVKD. The trim removed 0 bases at V and 2 bases at J, leaving 5 bases unmatched. CDR3 length: 17 residues. As DNA, the CDR3 is TGTGCCATCAGTGAGTCGACTGGGACAGGTAACACCGGGGAGCTGTTTTTT. It specifies CAISESTGTGNTGELFF.